This T cell receptor beta chain comes out of a study of blood T cell repertoires in COVID-19. Trimming took 1 base from V and 6 from J, leaving 10 bases between them. Germline V gene sequence: CDR1 SGHRS, CDR2 YFSETQ. This CDR3 contains 14 residues. Method: immunoSEQ multiplex PCR; TCRdb's copy keeps in-frame clones and lacks some. The sample has some 300,000 clones, roughly 86% seen once. Sequencing used PBMCs or T cells enriched from blood (not recorded which). The J gene is TRBJ2-2, the V gene TRBV5-1; TRBD2 is a possible D gene (5 bases). The TCR comes from a woman aged 50 to 60 who had been exposed to COVID-19. In DNA form, the CDR3 reads TGCGCCAGCAGCTTGTACGGGGAGCCCGGGGAGCTGTTTTTT. It translates to CASSLYGEPGELFF. Variable domain in full (rest from reference TRBV5-1 and TRBJ2-2): KAGVTQTPRYLIKTRGQQVTLSCSPISGHRSVSWYQQTPGQGLQFLFEYFSETQRNKGNFPGRFSGRQFSNSRSEMNVSTLELGDSALYLCASSLYGEPGELFFGEGSRLTVL.